This record looks at one T cell receptor beta chain sequence and its context. The CDR3 length is 14 residues. Per the germline V gene, CDR1 is SEHNR and CDR2 is FQNEAQ (reference sequence). V was cut by 5 bases and J by 1 base, with 9 bases left in between. These data come from a study of blood T cell repertoires in COVID-19. Study summary: Samples of COVID-19 (acute and convalescent) were obtained from the United States, Italy and Spain. The analysed material was cDNA or gDNA that came from T cells, B-cell-depleted T cells, or PBMCs.

The authors' processing: Amplified reference gene primers provided the basis for estimating nucleated cell counts. Sequencing used immunoSEQ multiplex PCR; TCRdb keeps in-frame clones, though not all of them. That table supplies the V and J calls and clone size; D and trimming were determined from the DNA. The sample contains 100,000 to 150,000 clones, 65% to 80% of which appear only once. The sequenced sample was peripheral blood. This receptor was obtained from a human donor with acute or convalescent COVID-19. The donor label of this sample is uncertain. The chain has TRBV7-9 and TRBJ1-3; D is uncertain. CDR3 in DNA: TGTGCCAGCAGCCCCGGGAGTTCTGGAAACACCATATATTTT. Translated, it gives CASSPGSSGNTIYF.